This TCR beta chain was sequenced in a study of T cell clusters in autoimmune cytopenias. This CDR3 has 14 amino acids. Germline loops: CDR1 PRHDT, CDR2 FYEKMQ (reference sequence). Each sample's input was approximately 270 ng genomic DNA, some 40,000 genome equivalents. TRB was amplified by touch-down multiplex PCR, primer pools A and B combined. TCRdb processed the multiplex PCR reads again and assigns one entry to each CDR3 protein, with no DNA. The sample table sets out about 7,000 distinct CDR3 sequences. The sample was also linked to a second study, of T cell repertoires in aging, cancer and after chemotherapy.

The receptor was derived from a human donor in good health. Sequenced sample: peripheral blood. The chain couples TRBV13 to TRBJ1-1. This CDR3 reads CASSLALVGVKAFF.